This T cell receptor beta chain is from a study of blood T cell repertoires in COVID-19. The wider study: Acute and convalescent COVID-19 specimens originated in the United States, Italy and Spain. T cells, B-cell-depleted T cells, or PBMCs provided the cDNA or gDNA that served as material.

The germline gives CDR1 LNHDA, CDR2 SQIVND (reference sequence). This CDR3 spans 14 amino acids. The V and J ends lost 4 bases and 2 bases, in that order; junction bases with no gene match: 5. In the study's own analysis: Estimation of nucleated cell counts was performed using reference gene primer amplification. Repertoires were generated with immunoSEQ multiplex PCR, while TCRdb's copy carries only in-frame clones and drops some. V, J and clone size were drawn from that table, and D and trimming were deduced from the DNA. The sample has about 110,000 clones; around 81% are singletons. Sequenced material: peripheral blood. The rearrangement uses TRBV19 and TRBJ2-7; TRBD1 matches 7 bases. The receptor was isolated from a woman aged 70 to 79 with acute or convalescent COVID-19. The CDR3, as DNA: TGTGCCAGTAGTACCCGGGACAGTACCTACGAGCAGTACTTC. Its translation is CASSTRDSTYEQYF.